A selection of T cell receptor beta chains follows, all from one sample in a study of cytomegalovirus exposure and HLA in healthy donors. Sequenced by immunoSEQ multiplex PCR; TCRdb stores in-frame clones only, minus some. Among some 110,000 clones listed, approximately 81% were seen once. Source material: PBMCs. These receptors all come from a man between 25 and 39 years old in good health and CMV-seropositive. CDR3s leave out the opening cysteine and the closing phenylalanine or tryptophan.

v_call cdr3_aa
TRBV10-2 ASRGSDRGFGSPETQY
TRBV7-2 ASSLLLAETDTQY
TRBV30 AWSVSLATNTEAF
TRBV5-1 ASSLGDRETGELF
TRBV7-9 ASSLGAGEADTQY
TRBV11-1 ASSLDREYYEQY
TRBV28 ASSLITGFVDEQY
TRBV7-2 ASSLVTGQGNTIY
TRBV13 ASSLWDSRSYEQY
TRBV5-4 ASSSRRDRAYEQY
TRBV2 ASSAGPNTEAF
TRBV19 ASSIDPGALREKLF
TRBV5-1 ASSLGAYSTDTQY
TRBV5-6 ASSSTGGNYEQY
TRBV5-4 ASSSWTDSSGNTIY
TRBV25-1 ASSEYGTDGEKLF
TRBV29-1 SVETSGRNTGELF
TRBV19 ASSIGQAYEQY
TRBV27 ASSFRGTGELF
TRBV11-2 ASSSIARDRGRREQF
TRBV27 ASSPGLAAETQY
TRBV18 ASSPGGGYEQY
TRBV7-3 ASSLTRTVYEQY
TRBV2 ASSGLGTGGHTQY
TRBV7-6 ASSLAPEANEKLF
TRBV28 ASSLQGTDTQY
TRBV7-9 ASSLGLGHTSNTEAF
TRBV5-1 ASRNGDYGYT
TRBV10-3 AISGAGRTEAF
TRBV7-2 ASSLEPGSGEQY
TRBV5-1 ASSSLAGGLTDTQY
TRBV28 ASSLLLRRVRY
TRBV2 ASRPEVLNSPLH
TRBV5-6 ASSLEDRGRGGETQY
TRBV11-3 ASSWLDSSYEQY
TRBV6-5 ASSYSGSYGYT
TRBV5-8 ASSPGTAYGYT
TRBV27 ASSLSAGANQPQH
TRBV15 ATSRVAGRSEQF
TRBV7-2 ASSPSQETQY
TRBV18 ASSPLGQGAFYEQY